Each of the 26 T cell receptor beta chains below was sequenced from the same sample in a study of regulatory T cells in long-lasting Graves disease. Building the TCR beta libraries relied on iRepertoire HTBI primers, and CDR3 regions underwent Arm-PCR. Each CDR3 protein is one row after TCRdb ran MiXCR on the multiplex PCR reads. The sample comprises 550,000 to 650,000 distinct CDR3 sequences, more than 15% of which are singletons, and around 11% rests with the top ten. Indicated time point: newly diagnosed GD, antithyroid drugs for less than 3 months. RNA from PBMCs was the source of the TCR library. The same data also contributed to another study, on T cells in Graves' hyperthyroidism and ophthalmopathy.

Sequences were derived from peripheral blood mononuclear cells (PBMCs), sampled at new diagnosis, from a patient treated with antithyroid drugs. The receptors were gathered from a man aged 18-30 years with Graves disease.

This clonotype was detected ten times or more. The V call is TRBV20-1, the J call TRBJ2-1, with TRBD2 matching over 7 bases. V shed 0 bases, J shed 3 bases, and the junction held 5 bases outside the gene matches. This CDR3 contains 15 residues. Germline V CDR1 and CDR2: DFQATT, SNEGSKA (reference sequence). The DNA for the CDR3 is TGCAGTGCTAGAGATGGAGCGGGATTCTACAATGAGCAGTTCTTC. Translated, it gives CSARDGAGFYNEQFF.

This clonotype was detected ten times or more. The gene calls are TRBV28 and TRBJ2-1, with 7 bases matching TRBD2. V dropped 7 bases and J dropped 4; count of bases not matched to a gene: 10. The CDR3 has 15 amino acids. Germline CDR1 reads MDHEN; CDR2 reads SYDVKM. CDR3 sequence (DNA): TGTGCCAGCACCTCAGGAGTGGGGGGGTACAATGAGCAGTTCTTC. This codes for CASTSGVGGYNEQFF.

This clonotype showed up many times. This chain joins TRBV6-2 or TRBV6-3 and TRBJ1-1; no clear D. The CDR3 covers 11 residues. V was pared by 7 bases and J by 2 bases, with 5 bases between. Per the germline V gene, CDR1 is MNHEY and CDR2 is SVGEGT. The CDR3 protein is CASILNTEAFF. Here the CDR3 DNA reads TGTGCCAGCATACTTAACACTGAAGCTTTCTTT.

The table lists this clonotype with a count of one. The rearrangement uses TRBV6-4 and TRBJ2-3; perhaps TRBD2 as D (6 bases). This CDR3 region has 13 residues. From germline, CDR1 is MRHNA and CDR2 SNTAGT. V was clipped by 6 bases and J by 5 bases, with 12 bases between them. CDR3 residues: CASSGSFGDTQYF. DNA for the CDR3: TGTGCCAGCAGCGGGAGTTTCGGAGATACGCAGTATTTT.

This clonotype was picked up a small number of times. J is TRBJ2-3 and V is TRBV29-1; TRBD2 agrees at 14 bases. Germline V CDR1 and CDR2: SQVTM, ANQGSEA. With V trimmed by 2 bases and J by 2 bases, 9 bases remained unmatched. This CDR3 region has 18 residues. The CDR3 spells CSVETPGTSGRPTDTQYF. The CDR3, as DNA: TGCAGCGTTGAAACTCCCGGGACTAGCGGGAGACCCACAGATACGCAGTATTTT.

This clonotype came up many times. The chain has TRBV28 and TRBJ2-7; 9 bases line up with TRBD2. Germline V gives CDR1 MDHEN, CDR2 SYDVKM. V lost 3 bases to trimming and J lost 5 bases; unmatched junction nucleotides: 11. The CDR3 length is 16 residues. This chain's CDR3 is CASSFEREVPTHEQYF. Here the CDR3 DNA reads TGTGCCAGCAGTTTTGAGCGGGAGGTTCCTACCCACGAGCAGTACTTC.

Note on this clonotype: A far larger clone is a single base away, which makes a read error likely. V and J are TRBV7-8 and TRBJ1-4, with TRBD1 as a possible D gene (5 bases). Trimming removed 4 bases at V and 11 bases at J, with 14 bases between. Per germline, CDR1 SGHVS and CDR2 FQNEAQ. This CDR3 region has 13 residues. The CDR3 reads CASSSAQGDKLFF. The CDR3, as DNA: TGTGCCAGCAGCTCAGCCCAGGGAGACAAACTGTTTTTT.

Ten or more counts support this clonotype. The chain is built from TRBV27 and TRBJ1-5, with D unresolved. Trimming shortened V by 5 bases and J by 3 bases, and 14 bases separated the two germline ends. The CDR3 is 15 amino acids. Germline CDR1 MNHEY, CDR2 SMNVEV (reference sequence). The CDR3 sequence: CASSLGPPYNQPQHF. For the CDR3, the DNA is TGTGCCAGCAGTCTAGGACCCCCCTACAATCAGCCCCAGCATTTT.

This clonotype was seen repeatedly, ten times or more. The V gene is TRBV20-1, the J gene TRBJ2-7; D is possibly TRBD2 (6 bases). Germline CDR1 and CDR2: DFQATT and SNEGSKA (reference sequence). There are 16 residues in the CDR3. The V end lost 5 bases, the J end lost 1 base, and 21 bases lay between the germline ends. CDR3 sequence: CSAGSPQLALSYEQYF. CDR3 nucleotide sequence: TGCAGTGCTGGATCCCCTCAGCTAGCGCTATCCTACGAGCAGTACTTC.

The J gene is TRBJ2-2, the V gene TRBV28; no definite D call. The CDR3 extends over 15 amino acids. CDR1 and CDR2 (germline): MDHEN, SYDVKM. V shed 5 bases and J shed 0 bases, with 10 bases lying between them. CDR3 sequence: CASSPGRTNTGELFF. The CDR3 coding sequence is TGTGCCAGCAGTCCCGGACGAACGAACACCGGGGAGCTGTTTTTT.

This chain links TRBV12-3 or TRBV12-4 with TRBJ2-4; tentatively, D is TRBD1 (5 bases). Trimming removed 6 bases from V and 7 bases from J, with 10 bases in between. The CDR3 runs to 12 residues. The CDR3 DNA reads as TGTGCCAGCAGACCCTCAGGGAACATTCAGTACTTC. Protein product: CASRPSGNIQYF.

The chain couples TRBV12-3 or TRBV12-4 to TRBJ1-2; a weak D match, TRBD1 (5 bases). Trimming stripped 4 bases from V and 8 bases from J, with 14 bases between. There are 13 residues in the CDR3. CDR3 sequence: CASSSGGGEGYTF. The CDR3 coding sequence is TGTGCCAGCAGTTCCGGGGGGGGGGAAGGCTACACCTTC.

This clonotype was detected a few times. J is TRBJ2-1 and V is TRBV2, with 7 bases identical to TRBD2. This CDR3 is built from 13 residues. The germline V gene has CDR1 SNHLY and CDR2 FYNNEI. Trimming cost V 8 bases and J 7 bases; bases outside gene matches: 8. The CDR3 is CASLTYGGNEQFF. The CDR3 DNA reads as TGTGCCAGCCTCACCTACGGGGGGAATGAGCAGTTCTTC.

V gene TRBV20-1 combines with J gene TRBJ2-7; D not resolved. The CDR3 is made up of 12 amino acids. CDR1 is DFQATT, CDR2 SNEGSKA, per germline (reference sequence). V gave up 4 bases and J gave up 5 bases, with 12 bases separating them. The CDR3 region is CSAKRRIDEQYF. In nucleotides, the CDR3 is TGCAGTGCTAAACGACGTATCGACGAGCAGTACTTC.

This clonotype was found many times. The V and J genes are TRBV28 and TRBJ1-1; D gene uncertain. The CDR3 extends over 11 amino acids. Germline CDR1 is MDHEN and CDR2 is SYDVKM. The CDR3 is CGTSRLGEAFF. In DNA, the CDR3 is TGTGGGACCTCCCGCCTAGGGGAAGCTTTCTTT.

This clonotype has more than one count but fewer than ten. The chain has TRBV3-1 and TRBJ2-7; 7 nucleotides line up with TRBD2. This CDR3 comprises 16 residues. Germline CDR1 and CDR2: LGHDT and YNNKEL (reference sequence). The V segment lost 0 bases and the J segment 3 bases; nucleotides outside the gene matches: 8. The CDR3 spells CASSQDGPSGSYEQYF. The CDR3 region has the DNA TGTGCCAGCAGCCAAGATGGGCCTAGCGGAAGCTACGAGCAGTACTTC.

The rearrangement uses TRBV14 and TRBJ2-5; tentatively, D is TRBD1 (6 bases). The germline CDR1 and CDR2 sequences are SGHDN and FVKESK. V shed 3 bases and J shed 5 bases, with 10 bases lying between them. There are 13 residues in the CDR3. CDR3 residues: CASSQGARETQYF. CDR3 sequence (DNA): TGTGCCAGCAGCCAGGGGGCGAGGGAGACCCAGTACTTC.

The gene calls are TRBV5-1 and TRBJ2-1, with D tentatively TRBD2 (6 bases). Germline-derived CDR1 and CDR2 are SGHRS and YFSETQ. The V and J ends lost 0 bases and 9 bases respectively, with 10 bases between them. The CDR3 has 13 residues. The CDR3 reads CASSLAGTSEQFF. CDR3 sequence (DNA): TGCGCCAGCAGCTTGGCAGGGACTTCTGAGCAGTTCTTC.

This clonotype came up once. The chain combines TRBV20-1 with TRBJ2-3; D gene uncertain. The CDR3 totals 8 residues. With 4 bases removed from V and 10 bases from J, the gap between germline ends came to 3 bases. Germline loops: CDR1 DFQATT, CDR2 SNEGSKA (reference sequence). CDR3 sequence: CSAMAQYF. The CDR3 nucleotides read TGCAGTGCTATGGCGCAGTATTTT.

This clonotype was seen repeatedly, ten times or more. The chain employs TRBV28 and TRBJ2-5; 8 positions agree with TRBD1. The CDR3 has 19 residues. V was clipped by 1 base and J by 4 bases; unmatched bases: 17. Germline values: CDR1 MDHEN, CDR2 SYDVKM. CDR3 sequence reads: CASSLYPRRDRGEGETQYF. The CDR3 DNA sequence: TGTGCCAGCAGTTTATATCCCCGCCGTGACAGGGGTGAAGGAGAGACCCAGTACTTC. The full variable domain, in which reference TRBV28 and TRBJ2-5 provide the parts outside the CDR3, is DVKVTQSSRYLVKRTGEKVFLECVQDMDHENMFWYRQDPGLGLRLIYFSYDVKMKEKGDIPEGYSVSREKKERFSLILESASTNQTSMYLCASSLYPRRDRGEGETQYFGPGTRLLVL.

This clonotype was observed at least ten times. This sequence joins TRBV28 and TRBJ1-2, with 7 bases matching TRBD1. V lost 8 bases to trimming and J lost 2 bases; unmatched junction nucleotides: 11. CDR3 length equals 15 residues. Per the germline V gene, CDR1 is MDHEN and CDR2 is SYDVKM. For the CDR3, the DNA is TGTGCCAGCGGGAGGCCGGACAGGACAAACTATGGCTACACCTTC. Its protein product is CASGRPDRTNYGYTF.

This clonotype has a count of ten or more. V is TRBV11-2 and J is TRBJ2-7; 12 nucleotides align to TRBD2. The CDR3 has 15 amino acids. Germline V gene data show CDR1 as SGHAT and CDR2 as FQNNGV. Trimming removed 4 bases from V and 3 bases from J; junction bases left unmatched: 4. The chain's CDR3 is CASSYRTSGIYEQYF. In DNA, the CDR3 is TGTGCCAGCAGCTACAGGACTAGCGGGATCTACGAGCAGTACTTC.

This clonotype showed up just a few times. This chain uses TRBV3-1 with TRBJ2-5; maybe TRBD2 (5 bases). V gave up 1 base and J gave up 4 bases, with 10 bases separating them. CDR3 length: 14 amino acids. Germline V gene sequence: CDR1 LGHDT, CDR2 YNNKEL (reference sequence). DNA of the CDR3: TGTGCCAGCAGCCAAGGACGAGGGCCAGAGACCCAGTACTTC. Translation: CASSQGRGPETQYF.

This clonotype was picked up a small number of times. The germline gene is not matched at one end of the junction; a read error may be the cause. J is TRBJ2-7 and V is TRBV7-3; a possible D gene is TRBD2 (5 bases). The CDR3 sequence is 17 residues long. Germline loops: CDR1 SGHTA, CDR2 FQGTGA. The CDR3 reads CASSQEREQGWRYEQYF. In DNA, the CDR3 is TGCGCCAGCAGCCAAGAAAGGGAGCAAGGGTGGCGTTACGAGCAGTACTTC.

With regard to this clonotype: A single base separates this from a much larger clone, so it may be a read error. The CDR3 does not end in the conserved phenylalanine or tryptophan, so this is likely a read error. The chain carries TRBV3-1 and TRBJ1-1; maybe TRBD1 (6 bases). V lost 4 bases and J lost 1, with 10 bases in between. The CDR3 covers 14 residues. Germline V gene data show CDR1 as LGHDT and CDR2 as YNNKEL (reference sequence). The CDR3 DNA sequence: TGTGCCAGCAGCCTGCCGGGACAGAACACTGAAGCTTTCCTT. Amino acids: CASSLPGQNTEAFL.

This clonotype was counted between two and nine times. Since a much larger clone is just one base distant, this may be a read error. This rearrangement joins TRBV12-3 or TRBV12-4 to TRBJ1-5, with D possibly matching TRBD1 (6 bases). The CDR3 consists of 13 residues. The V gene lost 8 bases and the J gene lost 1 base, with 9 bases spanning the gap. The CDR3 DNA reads TGTGCCAGCGGTGGACAGAGCAATCAGCCCCAGCATTTT. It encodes CASGGQSNQPQHF.